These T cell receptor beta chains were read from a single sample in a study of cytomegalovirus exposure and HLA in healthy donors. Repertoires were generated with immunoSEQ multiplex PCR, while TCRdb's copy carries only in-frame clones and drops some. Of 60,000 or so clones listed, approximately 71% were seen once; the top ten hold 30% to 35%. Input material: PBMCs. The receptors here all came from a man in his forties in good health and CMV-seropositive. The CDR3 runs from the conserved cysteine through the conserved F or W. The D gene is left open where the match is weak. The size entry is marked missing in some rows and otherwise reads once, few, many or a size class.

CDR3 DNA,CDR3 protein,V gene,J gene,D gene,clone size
TGTGCCAGCAGCCAAGTGGGGGGGGCTGGGGCCAACGTCCTGACTTTC,CASSQVGGAGANVLTF,TRBV4-2,TRBJ2-6,TRBD2,NA
TGTGCCAGTAGTATAGGGACACCTGACTATGGCTACACCTTC,CASSIGTPDYGYTF,TRBV19,TRBJ1-2,NA,NA
TGCGCCAGCAGCTTGGCCCTAGCGGGGGAAAACACCGGGGAGCTGTTTTTT,CASSLALAGENTGELFF,TRBV5-1,TRBJ2-2,TRBD2,NA
TGTGCCTGGAGCGGCGGTTGGTTTGAGCAGTTCTTC,CAWSGGWFEQFF,TRBV30,TRBJ2-1,NA,NA
TGTGCCACCCGAGCCGGGACAGAGAACACCGGGGAGCTGTTTTTT,CATRAGTENTGELFF,TRBV2,TRBJ2-2,TRBD1,NA
TGTGCCAGCAGCTTAGACAGATCCTCTGGAAACACCATATATTTT,CASSLDRSSGNTIYF,TRBV7-2,TRBJ1-3,NA,NA
TGCGCCAGCAGCCTTCCCGGAGACTCCTCCGAAGCTTTCTTT,CASSLPGDSSEAFF,TRBV5-1,TRBJ1-1,NA,NA
TGCGCCAGCAGCCCACCACTAGCGGGGAGCTCCTACGAGCAGTACTTC,CASSPPLAGSSYEQYF,TRBV5-1,TRBJ2-7,TRBD2,NA
TGTGCCAGCAGCTTAGTCGGGTGGACTGGGGCCAACGTCCTGACTTTC,CASSLVGWTGANVLTF,TRBV13,TRBJ2-6,NA,NA
TGTGCCAGCAGCCTACAGGTCGGGGAGCAGTTCTTC,CASSLQVGEQFF,TRBV7-2,TRBJ2-1,NA,few
TGTGCCTGGAGTGTGGTCGGCTATGGCTACACCTTC,CAWSVVGYGYTF,TRBV30,TRBJ1-2,NA,NA
TGCAGTGCTAGAGATATCACTGAAGCTTTCTTT,CSARDITEAFF,TRBV20-1,TRBJ1-1,NA,NA
TGTGCCAGCAGCTTAGGTCGACTTTTTCTCGACGAGCAGTACTTC,CASSLGRLFLDEQYF,TRBV7-8,TRBJ2-7,NA,NA
TGCGCCAGCAGCCTGTCTTCAAAGGGAGGAATGGAGCAGTACTTC,CASSLSSKGGMEQYF,TRBV4-3,TRBJ2-7,NA,few
TGTGCCAGCTCCCCCCCCTCCCGGGCTGGCGGGGGTTTGGATGAGCAGTTCTTC,CASSPPSRAGGGLDEQFF,TRBV18,TRBJ2-1,TRBD2,NA
TGTGCCAGCAGTTACTCTAGAAACTATGGCTACACCTTC,CASSYSRNYGYTF,TRBV6-5,TRBJ1-2,NA,NA
TGTGCCAGCAGCAGGGACTCTGGAAACACCATATATTTT,CASSRDSGNTIYF,TRBV6-5,TRBJ1-3,NA,few
TGTGCCTCCCAAGGGGGTCCATCACAGCCCCAGCATTTT,CASQGGPSQPQHF,TRBV10-3,TRBJ1-5,NA,NA
TGCAGCGTTGGGGGTGGGGGGGAAGGAGAGACCCAGTACTTC,CSVGGGGEGETQYF,TRBV29-1,TRBJ2-5,TRBD2,few
TGTGCCAGCAGCCTCCGACGGCGGGGGGCTTTAGATGAGCAGTTCTTC,CASSLRRRGALDEQFF,TRBV5-4,TRBJ2-1,TRBD2,NA
TGCAGCGTCCTAAAACCGACGAGGCCGGAGACCCAGTACTTC,CSVLKPTRPETQYF,TRBV29-1,TRBJ2-5,NA,NA
TGTGCCAGCTCACCCCCGGCAGGGGGAAATTCACCCCTCCACTTT,CASSPPAGGNSPLHF,TRBV18,TRBJ1-6,TRBD1,NA
TGCGCCAGCAGCCAAGATTTTGGGCAGGGCCTCTATGGCTACACCTTC,CASSQDFGQGLYGYTF,TRBV4-1,TRBJ1-2,NA,few
TGTGCCATCAGTGAGTCCCCTACTCAGGGGAACACTGAAGCTTTCTTT,CAISESPTQGNTEAFF,TRBV10-3,TRBJ1-1,NA,NA
TGTGCCACCAGCAGAGAGGGGGGCAGGGGGCTGGGAGGCTACACCTTC,CATSREGGRGLGGYTF,TRBV15,TRBJ1-2,TRBD1,few
TGCGCCAGCAGCTTGGCTGAGCTCACTGAAGCTTTCTTT,CASSLAELTEAFF,TRBV5-1,TRBJ1-1,NA,NA
TGTGCCAGCGGCAGGGAGCGGGGGGGACATGAGCAGTTCTTC,CASGRERGGHEQFF,TRBV2,TRBJ2-1,TRBD2,NA